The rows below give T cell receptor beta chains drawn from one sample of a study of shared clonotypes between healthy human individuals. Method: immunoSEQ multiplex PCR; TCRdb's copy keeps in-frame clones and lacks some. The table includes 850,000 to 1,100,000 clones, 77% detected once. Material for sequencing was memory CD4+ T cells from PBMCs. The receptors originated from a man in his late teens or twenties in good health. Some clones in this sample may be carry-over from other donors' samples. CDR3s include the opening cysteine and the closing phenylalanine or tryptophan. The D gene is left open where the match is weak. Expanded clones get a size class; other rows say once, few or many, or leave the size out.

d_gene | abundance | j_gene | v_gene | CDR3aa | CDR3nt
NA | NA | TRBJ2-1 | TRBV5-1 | CASSRAGSHNEQFF | TGCGCCAGCAGCAGAGCGGGCTCTCACAATGAGCAGTTCTTC
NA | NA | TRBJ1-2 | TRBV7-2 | CASSPNRVGYTF | TGTGCCAGCAGCCCCAACAGGGTTGGCTACACCTTC
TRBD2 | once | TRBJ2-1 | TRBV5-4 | CASSSPTSGSLDEQFF | TGTGCCAGCAGCTCGCCCACTAGCGGGAGCTTAGATGAGCAGTTCTTC
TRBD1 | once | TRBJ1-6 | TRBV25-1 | CASKDREGSPLHF | TGTGCCAGCAAGGACAGGGAAGGTTCACCCCTCCACTTT
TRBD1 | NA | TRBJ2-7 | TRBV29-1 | CSVNRGSFEQYF | TGCAGCGTGAACAGGGGTTCGTTCGAGCAGTACTTC
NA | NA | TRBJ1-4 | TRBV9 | CASSSPGTGNEKLFF | TGTGCCAGCAGCTCCCCCGGGACGGGGAATGAAAAACTGTTTTTT
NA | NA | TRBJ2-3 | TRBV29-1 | CSVATLRSRTDTQYF | TGCAGCGTCGCAACCCTAAGGTCTAGGACAGATACGCAGTATTTT
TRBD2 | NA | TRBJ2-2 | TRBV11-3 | CASSLGLADAGELFF | TGTGCCAGCAGCTTAGGACTAGCTGACGCCGGGGAGCTGTTTTTT
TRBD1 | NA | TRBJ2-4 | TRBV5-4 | CASSTDRGDIQYF | TGTGCCAGCAGCACGGACAGGGGTGACATTCAGTACTTC
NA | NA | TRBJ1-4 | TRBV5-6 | CASSFRGVEEKLFF | TGTGCCAGCAGCTTTAGGGGGGTAGAAGAAAAACTGTTTTTT
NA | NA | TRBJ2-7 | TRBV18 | CASSPGGGAPPYEQYF | TGTGCCAGCTCACCGGGTGGGGGGGCGCCCCCCTACGAGCAGTACTTC
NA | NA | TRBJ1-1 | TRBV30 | CAWSVGGQHTEAFF | TGTGCCTGGAGTGTAGGAGGGCAGCACACTGAAGCTTTCTTT
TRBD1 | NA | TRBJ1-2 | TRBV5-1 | CASTGTGDGYTF | TGCGCCAGCACCGGGACAGGGGATGGCTACACCTTC
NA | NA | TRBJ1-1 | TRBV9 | CASTAPGSPTEAFF | TGTGCCAGCACCGCCCCCGGCAGCCCCACTGAAGCTTTCTTT
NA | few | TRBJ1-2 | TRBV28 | CASTPFLGGYTF | TGTGCCAGCACCCCATTCCTGGGTGGCTACACCTTC
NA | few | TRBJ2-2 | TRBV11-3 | CASSLVGTGELFF | TGTGCCAGCAGCTTAGTTGGCACCGGGGAGCTGTTTTTT
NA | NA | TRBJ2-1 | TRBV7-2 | CASSLFSAGDYNEQFF | TGTGCCAGCAGCTTATTTTCGGCAGGAGACTACAATGAGCAGTTCTTC
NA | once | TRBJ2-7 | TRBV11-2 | CASSRPGPFYEQYF | TGTGCCAGCAGCCGACCGGGACCCTTCTACGAGCAGTACTTC
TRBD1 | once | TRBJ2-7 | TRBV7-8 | CASSPGTGGIYEQYF | TGTGCCAGCAGCCCGGGGACAGGGGGGATCTACGAGCAGTACTTC
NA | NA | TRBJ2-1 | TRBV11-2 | CASSVSLSYNEQFF | TGTGCCAGCAGCGTAAGTCTGTCCTACAATGAGCAGTTCTTC
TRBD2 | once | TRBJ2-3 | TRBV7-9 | CASPSGSSRGDTQYF | TGTGCCAGCCCTAGCGGGAGTAGTAGAGGAGATACGCAGTATTTT
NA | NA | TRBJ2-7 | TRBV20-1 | CSVRGSYEQYF | TGCAGTGTCCGCGGCTCCTACGAGCAGTACTTC
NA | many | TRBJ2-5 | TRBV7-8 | CASGPTETQYF | TGTGCCAGCGGGCCCACAGAGACCCAGTACTTC
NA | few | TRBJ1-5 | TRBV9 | CASSVGLFWPQHF | TGTGCCAGCAGCGTAGGCCTATTCTGGCCCCAGCATTTT
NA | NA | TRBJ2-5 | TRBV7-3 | CASSLTRSETQYF | TGTGCCAGCAGCTTAACTCGTTCAGAGACCCAGTACTTC
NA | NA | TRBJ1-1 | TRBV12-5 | CASGSGNRENTEAFF | TGTGCTAGTGGTTCGGGTAATAGGGAGAACACTGAAGCTTTCTTT
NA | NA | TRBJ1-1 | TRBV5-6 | CASSFLSAMNTEAFF | TGTGCCAGCAGCTTTCTGTCAGCCATGAACACTGAAGCTTTCTTT
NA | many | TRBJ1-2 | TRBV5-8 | CASSLVPGGGYTF | TGTGCCAGCAGCTTGGTTCCCGGAGGCGGCTACACCTTC
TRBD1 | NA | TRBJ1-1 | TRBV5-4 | CASSSYPRGQRGAFF | TGTGCCAGCAGCTCCTACCCTAGGGGACAGCGAGGAGCTTTCTTT
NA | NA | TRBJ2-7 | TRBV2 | CASKPGRTYEQYF | TGTGCCAGCAAACCGGGACGGACTTACGAGCAGTACTTC
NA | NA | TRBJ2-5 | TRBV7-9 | CASSLAPIQETQYF | TGTGCCAGCAGCTTAGCGCCCATACAAGAGACCCAGTACTTC
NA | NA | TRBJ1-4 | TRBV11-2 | CASSEGPTQLFF | TGTGCCAGCAGTGAGGGCCCCACCCAACTGTTTTTT
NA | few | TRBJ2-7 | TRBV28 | CASSLWGYEQYF | TGTGCCAGCAGTTTATGGGGATACGAGCAGTACTTC
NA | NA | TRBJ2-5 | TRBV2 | CASSDDRSLQETQYF | TGTGCCAGCAGTGACGACAGGAGCCTTCAAGAGACCCAGTACTTC
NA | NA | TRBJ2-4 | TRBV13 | CASSAPSGSKNIQYF | TGTGCCAGCAGCGCCCCCTCGGGGTCCAAAAACATTCAGTACTTC
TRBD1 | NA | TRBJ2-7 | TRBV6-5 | CATRSGGPYEQYF | TGTGCCACCCGGTCAGGGGGCCCCTACGAGCAGTACTTC
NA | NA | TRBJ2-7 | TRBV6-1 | CASSEYGGSYEQYF | TGTGCCAGCAGTGAATATGGGGGCTCCTACGAGCAGTACTTC
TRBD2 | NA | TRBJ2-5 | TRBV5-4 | CASTGLAGNQETQYF | TGTGCCAGCACCGGACTAGCGGGGAACCAAGAGACCCAGTACTTC
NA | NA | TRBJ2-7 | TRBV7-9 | CAGSFGLFEQYF | TGTGCCGGCAGCTTTGGACTTTTTGAGCAGTACTTC
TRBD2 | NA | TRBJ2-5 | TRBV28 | CASSPPGLAETQYF | TGTGCCAGCAGTCCCCCGGGACTAGCCGAGACCCAGTACTTC
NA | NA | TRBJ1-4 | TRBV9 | CASSLTGRSGELFF | TGTGCCAGCAGCTTGACCGGGCGGAGTGGGGAACTGTTTTTT
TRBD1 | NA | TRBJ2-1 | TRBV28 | CASRETGGNEQFF | TGTGCCAGCAGGGAGACAGGGGGCAATGAGCAGTTCTTC
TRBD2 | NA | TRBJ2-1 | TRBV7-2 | CASSLAGGWDNEQFF | TGTGCCAGCAGCTTAGCGGGAGGGTGGGACAATGAGCAGTTCTTC
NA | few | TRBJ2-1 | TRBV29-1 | CSLSGAVGNYNEQFF | TGCAGCCTCAGCGGAGCGGTGGGTAACTACAATGAGCAGTTCTTC
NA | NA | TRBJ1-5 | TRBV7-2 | CASSLSPGQAGGGHF | TGTGCCAGCAGCCTCTCCCCGGGGCAGGCCGGGGGGGGGCATTTT
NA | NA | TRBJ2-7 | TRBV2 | CASGYTYEQYF | TGTGCCAGCGGGTACACCTACGAGCAGTACTTC
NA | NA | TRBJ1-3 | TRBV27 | CASSPRGFSGNTIYF | TGTGCCAGCAGTCCTCGGGGGTTCTCTGGAAACACCATATATTTT
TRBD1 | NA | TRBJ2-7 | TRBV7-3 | CASSQGGVAYEQYF | TGTGCCAGCAGCCAAGGGGGCGTAGCGTACGAGCAGTACTTC
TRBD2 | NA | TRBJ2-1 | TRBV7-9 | CASRQTSGSTAYNEQFF | TGTGCCAGCAGACAGACTAGCGGGAGCACGGCCTACAATGAGCAGTTCTTC
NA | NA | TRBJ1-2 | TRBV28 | CASSFGGGRYGYTF | TGTGCCAGCAGTTTCGGGGGAGGCCGCTATGGCTACACCTTC
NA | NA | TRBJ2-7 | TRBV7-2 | CASSLQADLYEQYF | TGTGCCAGCAGCTTACAGGCAGACCTGTACGAGCAGTACTTC
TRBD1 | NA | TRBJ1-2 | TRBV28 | CASNPGQRLYGYTF | TGTGCCAGCAACCCGGGACAGAGACTCTATGGCTACACCTTC
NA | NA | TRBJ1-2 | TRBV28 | CASSGGHNYGYTF | TGTGCCAGCAGTGGGGGACATAACTATGGCTACACCTTC
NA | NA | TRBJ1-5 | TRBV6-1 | CASVGLASNQPQHF | TGTGCCAGCGTGGGGTTGGCAAGCAATCAGCCCCAGCATTTT
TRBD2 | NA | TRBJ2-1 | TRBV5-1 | CASSWTGTSGREEQFF | TGCGCCAGCAGCTGGACCGGGACTAGCGGGAGGGAAGAGCAGTTCTTC